One and the same sample provided the 8 T cell receptor beta chains below, sequenced in a study of blood T cell repertoires in COVID-19. TCRdb keeps only in-frame clones here, not all; method: immunoSEQ multiplex PCR. The sample lists over 300,000 clones; roughly 89% were seen once. The source material was peripheral blood. All receptors come from a man between 18 and 35 years old with active or convalescent COVID-19.

The chain employs TRBV19 and TRBJ2-5; D perhaps matches TRBD2 (6 bases). The V and J ends lost 2 bases and 5 bases respectively, with 12 bases between them. The length of the CDR3 is 14 residues. Germline CDR1 reads LNHDA; CDR2 reads SQIVND (reference sequence). The CDR3 coding sequence is TGTGCCAGTAGTATAAGTTCGGGGAGGGAGACCCAGTACTTC. Protein: CASSISSGRETQYF. Full variable domain (rest looked up from reference TRBV19 and TRBJ2-5): DGGITQSPKYLFRKEGQNVTLSCEQNLNHDAMYWYRQDPGQGLRLIYYSQIVNDFQKGDIAEGYSVSREKKESFPLTVTSAQKNPTAFYLCASSISSGRETQYFGPGTRLLVL.

The chain has TRBV11-1 and TRBJ1-1; possibly TRBD1 for D (6 bases). Germline V CDR1 and CDR2: SGHAT, FQDESV (reference sequence). The CDR3 loop spans 13 amino acids. V dropped 8 bases and J dropped 0 bases, with 10 bases sitting between them. CDR3: CASDGQMNTEAFF. CDR3 nucleotide sequence: TGTGCCAGCGACGGACAGATGAACACTGAAGCTTTCTTT.

The gene calls are TRBV28 and TRBJ2-7; D possibly corresponds to TRBD1 (5 bases). Germline CDR1 is MDHEN and CDR2 is SYDVKM. The CDR3 spans 14 residues. Between the trimmed V and J ends, which lost 6 bases and 2 bases, there was a span of 14 bases. The CDR3 is CASRRPDSTYEQYF. The CDR3 DNA follows: TGTGCCAGCAGGCGCCCAGACAGCACCTACGAGCAGTACTTC.

The chain carries TRBV10-3 and TRBJ2-7, with D maybe TRBD2 (6 bases). Trimming took off 4 bases at V and 7 bases at J, with 17 bases between the two ends. The CDR3 loop spans 14 amino acids. Looked up from germline, CDR1 is ENHRY and CDR2 is SYGVKD. Written as DNA, the CDR3 is TGTGCCATCAGTGTGGGGCTAGCGACCGATGAGCAGTACTTC. It codes for CAISVGLATDEQYF.

Only one count was recorded for this clone. The chain employs TRBV6-2 or TRBV6-3 and TRBJ1-6, with TRBD1 identical over 9 bases. Unmatched junction bases numbered 11, after V lost 2 bases and J lost 3 bases. The CDR3 sequence is 19 residues long. Germline assignment: CDR1 MNHEY and CDR2 SVGEGT. The CDR3 is CASSYDPGQGRNYNSPLHF. Written as DNA, the CDR3 is TGTGCCAGCAGTTACGACCCGGGACAGGGTCGGAACTATAATTCACCCCTCCACTTT.

The chain recombines TRBV15 with TRBJ1-2, with 12 bases matching TRBD1. The J segment lost 5 bases and the V segment lost 4 bases, leaving 2 bases of the junction unmatched. Per germline, CDR1 LNHNV and CDR2 YYDKDF (reference sequence). CDR3 size: 14 residues. CDR3 loop: CATSKGQGAYGYTF. CDR3 bases: TGTGCCACCAGCAAGGGACAGGGGGCTTATGGCTACACCTTC.

This sequence joins TRBV7-9 and TRBJ2-7, with D possibly matching TRBD1 (6 bases). CDR1 is SEHNR, CDR2 FQNEAQ, per germline (reference sequence). The V gene lost 5 bases and the J gene lost 7 bases, with 18 bases spanning the gap. This CDR3 has 14 residues. The CDR3 DNA follows: TGTGCCAGCAGCAACGACCAGGGGTTTCGGGAGCAGTACTTC. Its protein is CASSNDQGFREQYF.

As to this clone: One junction end does not reproduce the germline sequence, and a read error may be involved. The chain is built from TRBV28 and TRBJ1-5; TRBD1 matches 7 bases. Germline lookup yields CDR1 MDHEN and CDR2 SYDVKM. The CDR3 sequence is 14 residues long. CDR3 coding DNA: TGTGCCAGCAGTCGCCCGACAGGGTTTCAGCTCCAGCATTTT. This translates into CASSRPTGFQLQHF.